The present T cell receptor (beta chain) was sequenced within a study of blood T cell repertoires in COVID-19 (TCRdb year 2020). Regarding the research as a whole: Samples from collaborators originated in the United States, Italy and Spain and spanned both the acute and convalescent phases of COVID-19. The material from the prospective study consisted of cDNA or gDNA derived from T cells, B-cell-depleted T cells, or PBMCs. Deeply sampled blood TCRbeta repertoires from subjects exposed to, actively infected with, or recovered from COVID-19 were included in the dataset. The repertoires were made available in a free public database intended to serve as a resource for research on the immune response to SARS-CoV-2. The samples were drawn from two sources: the first 160 participants of the ongoing ImmuneRACE study, and fewer than 1,500 subjects contributed by 6 global collaborators. The sample metadata nearly always contained a de-identified subject ID, COVID-19 status, age in years and sex. Where HLA class I and class II types were available, the types were taken from metadata supplied by the sample provider, not from assay-based typing.

Beyond this particular receptor, the publication reports: The amount of clinical and demographic metadata varied by source and participant and was provided uncurated.

Measured from the cysteine to the phenylalanine, the CDR3 is 15 residues long. Just CDR3 DNA is preserved here, 45 bases in frame from base 1. CDR1 and CDR2, looked up from the germline V gene (reference sequence), are LNHDA and SQIVND. V and J lose 1 base and 7 bases, and a span of 11 bases separates them. With regard to this clone: The clone's antigen remains unknown. No base quality values were provided; no much bigger clone lies one nucleotide off.

Whole blood was collected in K2EDTA tubes by collaborating institutions according to the institutions' own protocols. For TCRbeta analysis, collaborators shipped samples as frozen whole blood, isolated PBMCs, or DNA extracted from either of those sample types. TCRbeta CDR3 regions were amplified from genomic DNA by means of the immunoSEQ Assay, a bias-controlled multiplex PCR. In the paper's pipeline: Within the assay, amplification of reference gene primers was used to estimate how many nucleated cells each sample contained. Sequence reads were collapsed and filtered to measure the absolute abundance of every unique TCRbeta CDR3 rearrangement. For each sample, productive Simpson clonality was calculated as the square root of Simpson's diversity index across productive rearrangements. TCRdb holds this immuneACCESS table with in-frame rearrangements only. Some clones are missing; in checked studies, unresolved V genes explain under half, and the rest has no known cause. The D gene and trimming were derived from the DNA, and the V and J assignments and clone size from that table. The table for this sample lists roughly 40,000 clones; about 83% of them were counted only once. The ten biggest clones cover 35% to 45% of the sample.

The sample taken for sequencing was peripheral blood. The rearranged chain carries TRBV19 and TRBJ1-6; the D gene is not confidently resolved. The TCR originated in a woman of 80 years or more with active or convalescent COVID-19. The encoded CDR3 is CASSIGASANSPLHF. Here is the DNA: TGTGCCAGTAGTATAGGGGCCTCGGCGAATTCACCCCTCCACTTT.